This TCR beta chain originates from a study of cytomegalovirus exposure and HLA in healthy donors (dated by TCRdb to 2017 to 2019). Background on the whole study: An earlier analysis of some 600 of the donors reported 276 Gb of sequence data and around 120 million unique TCR beta sequences obtained from some 170 million T cells. Among a few hundred genotyped donors of the cohort, an average of roughly 240,000 unique TCR beta nucleotide sequences were sequenced per donor, roughly a sixth of them non-productive. Approximately 310 gigabases of sequencing data and 70 million to 100 million unique TCR sequences made up an early release that covered roughly 670 HLA-typed donors. In the later analysis, no new phenotypic data were used to find candidate immune exposures; instead, reliance was placed on TCR beta sequences and their occurrence across donors. Roughly five DR-DQ haplotypes were handled as single units for association and clustering because linkage in the cohort was strong. The study used immunosequencing to profile the T cell repertoires of more than 650 subjects and linked those repertoires to cytomegalovirus serostatus. The study combined high-throughput TCR immunosequencing, statistical association of individual TCRs with disease status, and machine learning to predict cytomegalovirus infection status. To study patterns of TCR occurrence, a later analysis re-analyzed previously published TCR beta repertoires from 700 or so donors and added high-resolution HLA genotyping. Class I and class II HLA loci were covered by the typing at four-digit resolution. Along with the roughly 610-subject first cohort, a separate validation cohort of roughly 110 different subjects was used. Of the roughly 400 genotyped donors, 70% to 90% were placed in the genetic ancestry cluster associated with self-reported Caucasian donors. A later genetic analysis took genome-wide SNP genotypes for about 65% of the roughly 670 donors and used that subset as a discovery cohort. Donor age, sex, ethnicity and CMV serostatus were compiled alongside the repertoire data. All discovery cohort repertoires had been generated using a single sequencing platform. To decide whether each TCR beta V gene segment behaved as functional or pseudogenic, an earlier analysis of some 570 of the donors relied on high-throughput TCR beta sequencing. The study was designed to test whether signatures of past pathogen exposure could be identified by cataloging public T cell receptors. Typing coverage varied by locus: 629-630 donors for A, B, C, DRB1 and DQB1; approximately 500 for DQA1; approximately 610 for DPA1; around 490 for DPB1. What the authors observed across the whole study: A further reported finding was that TCR beta sequences accurately predicted the HLA-A and HLA-B alleles for most subjects in the first cohort. Linkage disequilibrium might explain the correlated functional status among segregating V segments, but an unknown experimental factor could not be ruled out. Sequencing depth was assumed to be roughly uniform across donors in the presence/absence analyses, though that assumption may not hold. Approximately 16 rarely observed V segments, including chromosome 9 orphons, were excluded from the earlier analysis of just under 600 of the donors because counts were too low. In an earlier analysis of around 500 of the donors, most TCR beta V segments appeared in productive rearrangements about 90% or about 30% of the time, broadly matching IMGT annotations. A group of highly shared sequence variants was considered likely to be a technical artifact of the sequencing pipeline. In vitro tests confirmed that a few of the cytomegalovirus-associated TCR beta chains recognize cytomegalovirus antigens. A later analysis reported that several top co-occurrence clusters appeared linked to parvovirus B19, influenza, CMV and Epstein-Barr virus. In a later analysis, HLA-associated TCR beta chains showed more clonal expansion and lower generation probabilities than non-associated chains that were equally common. According to a later analysis, most CMV-associated TCR beta chains appeared to be HLA-restricted, and the HLA associations seemed to be driven largely by CMV exposure. It was suggested by the authors that the approach could potentially be generalized to other disease states and immunological phenotypes. Specific HLA alleles were associated with 15,000 to 20,000 TCR beta sequences at a false discovery rate of 0.05 in a later analysis. V-gene and J-gene trimming of TCR beta chains was associated with a missense DCLRE1C variant in a later genetic analysis, and the association was replicated in an independent cohort. The study listed 164 TCR beta chains as associated with cytomegalovirus. In a later genetic analysis, fewer N-insertions in productive TCRs were reported among donors in an Asian-associated ancestry cluster than the approximately 630-donor mean. The classifier was reported to diagnose cytomegalovirus status with high specificity and sensitivity in both the original cohort and the validation cohort. Because HLA typing was missing for some donors at each locus, association tests included only the typed subset. Most TCR sequences were seen in very few donors, while some public TCRs were found in many individuals. Strong co-occurrence of HLA alleles, especially DR and DQ, made assigning TCR associations to individual alleles difficult. The only immune exposure information available for the cohort was CMV serostatus. In a later analysis, the rate of TCR association differed among HLA loci, with DRB1 alleles having the most associated TCRs and HLA-C alleles having the fewest. This cohort had only TCR beta chains sequenced, and the lack of alpha or paired-chain data limited which features could be detected. Some IMGT-functional V segments, including TRBV6-2 and TRBV6-3, could not be told apart with the 87-base-pair reads, so those segments were excluded.

This clone was counted only a few times. Its specific antigen is unknown. The germline gene is not matched at one end of the junction; a read error may be the cause. Library construction relied on the immunoSEQ multiplex PCR assay. For the multiplex PCR, a mixture combining 60 forward primers for TCR Vbeta segments and 13 reverse primers for TCR Jbeta segments was used. Amplification of the CDR3 region of rearranged TCR beta genes was performed with a multiplex PCR assay on genomic DNA. The Illumina HiSeq System was used to sequence the amplified TCR beta libraries as 87-base-pair reads. The study's own analysis went as follows. In a later analysis, 70 million to 95 million unique TCR beta chains were counted across the 500 to 850 repertoires, and roughly 11 million of these chains were shared by at least two donors. A nearest-neighbor algorithm error-corrected the raw reads and collapsed the reads into unique sequences, merging closely related sequences to remove PCR and sequencing errors. Alignment of CDR3 sequences to IMGT reference sequences was used to assign V, D and J gene segments. For a sequence to be retained, a match of at least six nucleotides was required to both a V gene segment and a J gene segment. A rearrangement was called productive if the CDR3 had no stop codons and remained in frame with V and J, and every other rearrangement was called non-productive. CDR3 was defined by IMGT convention, running from the second conserved V-encoded cysteine to the conserved J-encoded phenylalanine. The earlier analysis of roughly 590 of the donors excluded sequences that lacked an unambiguous match to a single V gene segment. An earlier analysis of about 590 of the donors classified V segments as functional when productive rearrangements were above 56.7% and as segregating when the standard deviation between donors was above 5%. To diagnose cytomegalovirus status from the catalog of TCR beta chain sequences, a statistical classification framework was built. In a later analysis, V and J genes were assigned by comparing TCR nucleotide sequences against IMGT/GENE-DB human TR gene sequences. A later analysis assigned CDR3 sequences and most-parsimonious VDJ recombination scenarios with the TCRdist pipeline. A later analysis defined each TCR beta chain by its CDR3 amino acid sequence plus V-gene family, and excluded reads lacking a unique V-gene family. To address suspected cross-contamination and a sequencing artifact, a later analysis removed approximately 600 highly shared, low-generation-probability nucleotide sequences. For each public chain, a later analysis derived a clonal expansion index from normalized ranks of inferred template counts within each repertoire. In a later analysis, generation probabilities were computed with a VDJ recombination model fitted to out-of-frame rearrangements, and the resulting probabilities were checked against IGoR. A later analysis scored TCR-TCR, TCR-HLA and TCR-CMV co-occurrence with hypergeometric tests, applying a repertoire-size bias correction to TCR pairs. False discovery rates were estimated in a later analysis by permuting HLA or CMV assignments 20 times. A later analysis grouped co-occurring TCRs with DBSCAN, adding TCRdist sequence similarity when clustering within HLA-allele-positive subsets. Repertoires with fewer than 30,000 or more than 120,000 public chains were left out of co-occurrence clustering, as were five repertoires with anomalous nucleotide sharing. Entries here come from immuneACCESS through TCRdb and include only in-frame sequences with V and J called. Some clones fail to appear in such tables; in the studies checked, an unresolved V gene covers under half of the shortfall, and the cause of the remainder is unknown. Clonal size and the V and J genes are those of that table, whereas D and trimming came from the DNA. This sample lists some 60,000 clones; about four fifths were detected once. Clones ranked in the top ten supply over 1.5% of the sample.

The cohort comprised 670 or so healthy bone marrow donors. All cohort members were sampled while nominally healthy, although unrecorded immune exposures were likely present. The donor tested CMV seronegative and was one of the 352 seronegative cohort members. A peripheral blood sample was collected from each donor, and TCR beta sequencing was performed on peripheral blood mononuclear cells. Genomic DNA was extracted from the blood cell samples with the Qiagen DNeasy Blood Extraction Kit. The CDR3 sequence holds 17 residues, the cysteine and phenylalanine included. This entry keeps only the CDR3 DNA: 51 bases, framed from base 1. Via the germline V gene (reference sequence), CDR1 is SEHNR and CDR2 FQNEAQ.

Material: PBMCs. The chain couples TRBV7-9 to TRBJ1-1, with the D gene uncertain. The sequence was obtained from a man aged 35 to 55 in good health and CMV-seronegative. The DNA reads as follows: TGTGCCAGCACCTTAGGTGTCGGCGGGGTTTCGGACACTGAAGCTTTCTTT. This yields the protein CASTLGVGGVSDTEAFF.